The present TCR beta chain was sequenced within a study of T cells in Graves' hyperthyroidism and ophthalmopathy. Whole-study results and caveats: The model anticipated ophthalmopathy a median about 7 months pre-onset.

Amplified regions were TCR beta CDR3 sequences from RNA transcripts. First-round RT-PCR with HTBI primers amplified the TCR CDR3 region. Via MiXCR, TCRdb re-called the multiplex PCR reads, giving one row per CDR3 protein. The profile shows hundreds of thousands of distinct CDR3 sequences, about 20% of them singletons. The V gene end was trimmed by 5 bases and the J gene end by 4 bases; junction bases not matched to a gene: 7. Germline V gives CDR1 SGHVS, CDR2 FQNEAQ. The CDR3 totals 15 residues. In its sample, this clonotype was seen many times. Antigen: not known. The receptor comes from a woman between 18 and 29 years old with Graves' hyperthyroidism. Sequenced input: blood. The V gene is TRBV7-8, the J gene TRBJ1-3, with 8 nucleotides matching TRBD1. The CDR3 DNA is TGTGCCAGCAGCCCAGGACAGGGAGAAGGAAACACCATATATTTT. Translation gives CASSPGQGEGNTIYF.